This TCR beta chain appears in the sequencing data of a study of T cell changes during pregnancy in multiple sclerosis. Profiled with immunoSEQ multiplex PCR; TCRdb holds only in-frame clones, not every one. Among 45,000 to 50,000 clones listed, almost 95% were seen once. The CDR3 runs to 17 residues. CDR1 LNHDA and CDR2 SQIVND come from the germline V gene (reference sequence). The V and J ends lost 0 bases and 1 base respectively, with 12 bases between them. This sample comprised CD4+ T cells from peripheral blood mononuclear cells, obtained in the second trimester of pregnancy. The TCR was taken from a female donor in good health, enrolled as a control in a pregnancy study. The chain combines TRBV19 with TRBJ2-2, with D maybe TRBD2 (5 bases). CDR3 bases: TGTGCCAGTAGTATAGATTTTTTTCGGGGGAACACCGGGGAGCTGTTTTTT. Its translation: CASSIDFFRGNTGELFF.